This TCR beta chain came from a study of molecular identifiers for immune sequencing clone quantification. Libraries of bulk TCR were made by previously described methods (with listed TCR primers). In TCRdb, the PCR reads were re-called with MiXCR into one record per CDR3 protein. The sample contains about 330,000 distinct CDR3 sequences, roughly 24% of which appear only once. The receptor's source is a human donor in good health. Some libraries in this study had Jurkat cell RNA spiked in. Input material: naive CD8+ T cells from blood, with Jurkat cell RNA spiked in. The subset was: FACS-sorted CD8+CD4-CCR7+CD45RA+ naive T cells.

The CDR3 coding sequence is TGTGCCAGCAGTTACCCCCGGGACTACCGTTACGAGCAGTACTTC. Translation: CASSYPRDYRYEQYF. The chain carries TRBV6-2 or TRBV6-3 and TRBJ2-7, with TRBD2 matching over 7 bases. J was trimmed by 4 bases and V by 2 bases; bases with no gene match: 8. The V gene's germline CDR1 is MNHEY and CDR2 SVGEGT. This CDR3 has 15 amino acids.